What follows are 3 T cell receptor beta chains derived from one specimen sequenced in a study of blood T cell repertoires in COVID-19. The protocol was immunoSEQ multiplex PCR, while the TCRdb copy is restricted to in-frame clones and leaves out a portion. The sample contains about 98,000 clones, approximately 80% of which appear only once. The sequenced sample was peripheral blood. Receptor source: a man aged 65 to 79 with active or convalescent COVID-19.

V is TRBV5-1 and J is TRBJ2-3; the D gene is possibly TRBD2 (5 bases). Germline V CDR1 and CDR2: SGHRS, YFSETQ. Trimming stripped 4 bases from V and 0 bases from J, with 15 bases between. This CDR3 has 16 residues. As DNA, the CDR3 is TGCGCCAGCAGCCCCGGACTCCACGCCAGCACAGATACGCAGTATTTT. Translating gives CASSPGLHASTDTQYF. Looking up the rest from reference TRBV5-1 and TRBJ2-3 gives the full variable domain: KAGVTQTPRYLIKTRGQQVTLSCSPISGHRSVSWYQQTPGQGLQFLFEYFSETQRNKGNFPGRFSGRQFSNSRSEMNVSTLELGDSALYLCASSPGLHASTDTQYFGPGTRLTVL.

This clone was counted a single time. V usage is TRBV5-1 and J usage is TRBJ1-4, with D maybe TRBD1 (6 bases). The CDR3 extends over 14 amino acids. Trimming left V 4 bases short and J 2 bases short, with 9 bases between. The germline V gene has CDR1 SGHRS and CDR2 YFSETQ. The CDR3 region is CASSTGSTNEKLFF. The DNA for the CDR3 is TGCGCCAGCAGCACAGGGTCGACTAATGAAAAACTGTTTTTT.

The chain joins TRBV2 to TRBJ2-3; D unclear. This CDR3 comprises 15 residues. With 2 bases removed from V and 2 bases from J, the gap between germline ends came to 11 bases. CDR1 and CDR2 (germline): SNHLY, FYNNEI. The CDR3 DNA reads TGTGCCAGCAGTGAAATGGGCCTCCCCACAGATACGCAGTATTTT. Its translation is CASSEMGLPTDTQYF.